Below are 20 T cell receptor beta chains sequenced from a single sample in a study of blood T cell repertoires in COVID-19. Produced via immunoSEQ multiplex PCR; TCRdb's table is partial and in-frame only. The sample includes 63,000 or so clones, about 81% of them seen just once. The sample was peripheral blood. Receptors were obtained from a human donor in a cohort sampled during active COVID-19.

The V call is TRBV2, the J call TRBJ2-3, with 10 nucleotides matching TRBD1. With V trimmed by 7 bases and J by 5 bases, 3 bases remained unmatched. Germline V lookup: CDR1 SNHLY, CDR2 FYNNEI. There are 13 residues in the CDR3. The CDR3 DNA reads TGTGCCAGCAATGGACAGGGGGGAGATACGCAGTATTTT. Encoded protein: CASNGQGGDTQYF.

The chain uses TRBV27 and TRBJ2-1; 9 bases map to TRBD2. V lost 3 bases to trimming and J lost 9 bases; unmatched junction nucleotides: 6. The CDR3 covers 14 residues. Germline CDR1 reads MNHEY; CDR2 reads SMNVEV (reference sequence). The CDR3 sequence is CASSFAGGPGEQFF. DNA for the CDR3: TGTGCCAGCAGTTTTGCGGGAGGGCCCGGTGAGCAGTTCTTC.

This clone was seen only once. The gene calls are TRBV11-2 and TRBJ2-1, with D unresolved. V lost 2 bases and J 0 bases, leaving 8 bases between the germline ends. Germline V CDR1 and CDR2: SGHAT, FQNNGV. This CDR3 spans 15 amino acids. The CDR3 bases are TGTGCCAGCAGCTTAAGTCGGAGCTCCTACAATGAGCAGTTCTTC. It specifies CASSLSRSSYNEQFF.

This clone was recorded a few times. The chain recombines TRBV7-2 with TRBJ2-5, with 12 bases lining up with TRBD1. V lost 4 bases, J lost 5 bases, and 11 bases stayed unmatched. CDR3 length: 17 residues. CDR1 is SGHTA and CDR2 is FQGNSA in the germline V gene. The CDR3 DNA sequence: TGTGCCAGCAGCTCCCCCGACGGGACAGGGGGCGGGGAGACCCAGTACTTC. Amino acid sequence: CASSSPDGTGGGETQYF.

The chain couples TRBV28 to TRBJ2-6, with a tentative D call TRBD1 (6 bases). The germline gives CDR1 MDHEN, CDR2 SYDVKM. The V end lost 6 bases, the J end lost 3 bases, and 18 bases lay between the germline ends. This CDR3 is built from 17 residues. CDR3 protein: CASSQTGGLLGANVLTF. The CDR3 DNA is TGTGCCAGCAGCCAGACAGGAGGTCTCCTTGGGGCCAACGTCCTGACTTTC.

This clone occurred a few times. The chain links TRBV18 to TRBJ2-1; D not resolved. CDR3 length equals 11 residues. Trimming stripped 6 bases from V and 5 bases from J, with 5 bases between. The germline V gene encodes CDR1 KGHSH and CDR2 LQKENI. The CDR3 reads CASSFDNEQFF. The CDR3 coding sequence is TGTGCCAGCTCTTTCGACAATGAGCAGTTCTTC.

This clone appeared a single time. The CDR3 sequence is CSVELPDREVNEQFF. The CDR3 nucleotides are TGCAGCGTTGAACTTCCGGACAGGGAAGTCAATGAGCAGTTCTTC. V usage is TRBV29-1 and J usage is TRBJ2-1; 8 bases fit TRBD1. The CDR3 sequence is 15 residues long. Germline CDR1 is SQVTM and CDR2 is ANQGSEA. J was trimmed by 6 bases and V by 2 bases; bases with no gene match: 9.

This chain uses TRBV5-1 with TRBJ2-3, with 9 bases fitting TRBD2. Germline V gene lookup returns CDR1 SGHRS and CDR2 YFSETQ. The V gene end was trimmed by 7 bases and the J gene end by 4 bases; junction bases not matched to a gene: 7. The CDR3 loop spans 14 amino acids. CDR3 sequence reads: CASSLAGEADTQYF. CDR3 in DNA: TGCGCCAGCTCCTTAGCGGGAGAAGCAGATACGCAGTATTTT.

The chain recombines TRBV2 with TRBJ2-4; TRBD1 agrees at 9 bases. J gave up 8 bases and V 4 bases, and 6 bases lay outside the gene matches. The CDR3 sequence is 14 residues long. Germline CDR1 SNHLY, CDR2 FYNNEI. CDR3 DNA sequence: TGTGCCAGCAGTGGACAGGGGGGGAGAGACATTCAGTACTTC. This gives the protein CASSGQGGRDIQYF.

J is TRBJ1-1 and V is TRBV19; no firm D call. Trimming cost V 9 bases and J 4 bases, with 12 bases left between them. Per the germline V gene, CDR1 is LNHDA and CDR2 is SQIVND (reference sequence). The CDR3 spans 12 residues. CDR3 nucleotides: TGTGCCAGCAAGGAGGTGGGCACTGAAGCTTTCTTT. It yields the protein CASKEVGTEAFF.

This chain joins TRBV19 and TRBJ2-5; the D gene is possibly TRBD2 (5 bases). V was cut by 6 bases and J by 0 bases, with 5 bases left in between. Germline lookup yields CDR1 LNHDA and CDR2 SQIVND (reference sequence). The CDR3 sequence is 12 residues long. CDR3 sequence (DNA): TGTGCCAGTAGCGGGGACCAAGAGACCCAGTACTTC. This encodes CASSGDQETQYF.

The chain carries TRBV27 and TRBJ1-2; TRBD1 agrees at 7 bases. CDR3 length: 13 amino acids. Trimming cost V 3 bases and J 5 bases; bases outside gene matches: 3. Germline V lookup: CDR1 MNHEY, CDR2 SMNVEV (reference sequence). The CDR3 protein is CASSLTGLYGYTF. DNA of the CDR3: TGTGCCAGCAGTTTGACAGGGTTGTATGGCTACACCTTC.

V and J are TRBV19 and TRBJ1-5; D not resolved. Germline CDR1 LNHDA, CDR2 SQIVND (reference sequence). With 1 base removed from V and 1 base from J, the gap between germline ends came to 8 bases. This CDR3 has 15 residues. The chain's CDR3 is CASSIGPQSNQPQHF. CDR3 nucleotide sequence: TGTGCCAGTAGTATAGGCCCACAGAGCAATCAGCCCCAGCATTTT.

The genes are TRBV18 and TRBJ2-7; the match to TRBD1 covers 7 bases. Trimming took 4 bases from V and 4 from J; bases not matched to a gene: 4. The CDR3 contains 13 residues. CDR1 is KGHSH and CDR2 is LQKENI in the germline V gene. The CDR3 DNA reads TGTGCCAGCTCACAGGGACAGAATTACGAGCAGTACTTC. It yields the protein CASSQGQNYEQYF.

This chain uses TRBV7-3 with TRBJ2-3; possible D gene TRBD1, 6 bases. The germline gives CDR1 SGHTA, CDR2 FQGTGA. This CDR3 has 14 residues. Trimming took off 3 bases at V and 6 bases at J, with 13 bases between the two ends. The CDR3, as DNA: TGTGCCAGCAGCTTGACAGGCCCCCAGGATACGCAGTATTTT. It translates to CASSLTGPQDTQYF.

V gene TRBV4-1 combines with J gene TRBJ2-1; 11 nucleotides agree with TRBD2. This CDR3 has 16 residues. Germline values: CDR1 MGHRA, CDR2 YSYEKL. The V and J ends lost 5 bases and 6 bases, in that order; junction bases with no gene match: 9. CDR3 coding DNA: TGCGCCAGCAGCGCGTCCGGGACTAGCGGTTCCAATGAGCAGTTCTTC. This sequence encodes CASSASGTSGSNEQFF.

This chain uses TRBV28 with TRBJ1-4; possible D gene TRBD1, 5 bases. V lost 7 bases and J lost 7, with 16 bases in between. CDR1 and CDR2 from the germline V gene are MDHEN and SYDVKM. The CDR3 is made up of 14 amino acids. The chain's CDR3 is CASTGLSRIEKLFF. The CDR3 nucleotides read TGTGCCAGCACGGGACTTTCAAGGATTGAAAAACTGTTTTTT. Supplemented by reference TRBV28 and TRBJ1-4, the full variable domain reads DVKVTQSSRYLVKRTGEKVFLECVQDMDHENMFWYRQDPGLGLRLIYFSYDVKMKEKGDIPEGYSVSREKKERFSLILESASTNQTSMYLCASTGLSRIEKLFFGSGTQLSVL.

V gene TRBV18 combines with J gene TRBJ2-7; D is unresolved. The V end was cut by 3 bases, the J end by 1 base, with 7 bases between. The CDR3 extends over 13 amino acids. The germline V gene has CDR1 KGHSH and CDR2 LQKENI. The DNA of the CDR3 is TGTGCCAGCTCACCCCCCGAGTCCTACGAGCAGTACTTC. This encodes CASSPPESYEQYF. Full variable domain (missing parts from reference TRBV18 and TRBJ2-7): NAGVMQNPRHLVRRRGQEARLRCSPMKGHSHVYWYRQLPEEGLKFMVYLQKENIIDESGMPKERFSAEFPKEGPSILRIQQVVRGDSAAYFCASSPPESYEQYFGPGTRLTVT.

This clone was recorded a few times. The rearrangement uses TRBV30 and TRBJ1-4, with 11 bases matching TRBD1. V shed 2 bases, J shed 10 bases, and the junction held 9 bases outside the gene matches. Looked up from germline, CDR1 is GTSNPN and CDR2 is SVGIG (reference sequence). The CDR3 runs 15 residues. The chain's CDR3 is CAWSSRDRGTPKLFF. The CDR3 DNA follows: TGTGCCTGGAGTTCTAGGGACAGGGGGACTCCAAAACTGTTTTTT.

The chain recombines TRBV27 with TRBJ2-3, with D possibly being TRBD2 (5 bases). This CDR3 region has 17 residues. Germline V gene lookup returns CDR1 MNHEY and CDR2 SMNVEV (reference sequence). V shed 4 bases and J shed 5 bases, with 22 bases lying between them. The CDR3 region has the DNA TGTGCCAGCAGTTCCCTAACTAGTTACGGTGGATTAGATACGCAGTATTTT. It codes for CASSSLTSYGGLDTQYF.